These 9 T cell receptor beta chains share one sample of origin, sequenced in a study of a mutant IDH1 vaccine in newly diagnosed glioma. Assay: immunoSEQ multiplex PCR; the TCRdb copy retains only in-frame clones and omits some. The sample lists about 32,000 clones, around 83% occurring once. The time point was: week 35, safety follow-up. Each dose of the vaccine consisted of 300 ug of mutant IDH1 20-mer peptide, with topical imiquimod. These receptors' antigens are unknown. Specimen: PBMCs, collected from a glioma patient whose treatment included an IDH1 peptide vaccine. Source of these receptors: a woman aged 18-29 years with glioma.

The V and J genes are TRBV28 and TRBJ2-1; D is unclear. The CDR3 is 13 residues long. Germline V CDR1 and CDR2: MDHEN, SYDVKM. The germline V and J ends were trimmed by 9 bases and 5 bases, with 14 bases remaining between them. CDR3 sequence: CASRFGEHNEQFF. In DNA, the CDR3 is TGTGCCAGTCGGTTTGGGGAACACAATGAGCAGTTCTTC.

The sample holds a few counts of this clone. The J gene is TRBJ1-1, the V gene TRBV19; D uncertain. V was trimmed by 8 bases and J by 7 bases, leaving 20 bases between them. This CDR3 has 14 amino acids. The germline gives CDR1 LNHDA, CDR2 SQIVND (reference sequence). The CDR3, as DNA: TGTGCCAGTCCGGGAGGACGGCCGGGGAGTGAAGCTTTCTTT. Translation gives CASPGGRPGSEAFF.

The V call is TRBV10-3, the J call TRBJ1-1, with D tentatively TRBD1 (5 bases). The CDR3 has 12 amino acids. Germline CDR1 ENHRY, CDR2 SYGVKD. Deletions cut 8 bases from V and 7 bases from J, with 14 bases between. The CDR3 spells CAIARGEGEAFF. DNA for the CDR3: TGTGCCATCGCCCGGGGGGAAGGTGAAGCTTTCTTT.

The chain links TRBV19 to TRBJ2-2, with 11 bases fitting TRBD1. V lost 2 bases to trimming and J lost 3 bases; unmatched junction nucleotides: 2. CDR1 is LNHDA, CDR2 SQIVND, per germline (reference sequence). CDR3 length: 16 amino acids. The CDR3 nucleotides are TGTGCCAGTAGTATATGGGACAGGGGGGACACCGGGGAGCTGTTTTTT. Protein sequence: CASSIWDRGDTGELFF. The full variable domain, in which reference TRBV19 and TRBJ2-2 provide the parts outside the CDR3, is DGGITQSPKYLFRKEGQNVTLSCEQNLNHDAMYWYRQDPGQGLRLIYYSQIVNDFQKGDIAEGYSVSREKKESFPLTVTSAQKNPTAFYLCASSIWDRGDTGELFFGEGSRLTVL.

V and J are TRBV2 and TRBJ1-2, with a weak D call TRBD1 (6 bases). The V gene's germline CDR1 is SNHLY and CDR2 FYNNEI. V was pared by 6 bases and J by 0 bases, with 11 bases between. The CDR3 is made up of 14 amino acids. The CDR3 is CASRVQGANYGYTF. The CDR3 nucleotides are TGTGCCAGCAGGGTACAGGGAGCTAACTATGGCTACACCTTC.

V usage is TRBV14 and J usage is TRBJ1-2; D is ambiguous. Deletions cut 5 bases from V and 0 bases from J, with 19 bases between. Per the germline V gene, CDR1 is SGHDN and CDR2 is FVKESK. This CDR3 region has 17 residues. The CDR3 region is CASSSVGWQPTNYGYTF. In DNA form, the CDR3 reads TGTGCCAGCAGCTCTGTGGGGTGGCAGCCGACTAACTATGGCTACACCTTC. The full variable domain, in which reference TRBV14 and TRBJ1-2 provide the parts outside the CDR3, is EAGVTQFPSHSVIEKGQTVTLRCDPISGHDNLYWYRRVMGKEIKFLLHFVKESKQDESGMPNNRFLAERTGGTYSTLKVQPAELEDSGVYFCASSSVGWQPTNYGYTFGSGTRLTVV.

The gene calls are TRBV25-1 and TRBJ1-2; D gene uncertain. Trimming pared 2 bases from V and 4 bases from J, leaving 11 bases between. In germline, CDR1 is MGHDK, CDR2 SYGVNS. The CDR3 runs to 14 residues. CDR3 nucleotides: TGTGCCAGCAGTGAAGGGAGTCGGGGCTATGGCTACACCTTC. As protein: CASSEGSRGYGYTF.

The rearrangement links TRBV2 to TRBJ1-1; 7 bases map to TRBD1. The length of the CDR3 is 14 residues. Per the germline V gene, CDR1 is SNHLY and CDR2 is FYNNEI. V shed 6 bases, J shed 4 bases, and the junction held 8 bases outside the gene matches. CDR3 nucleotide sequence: TGTGCCAGCAGATGGCAGGGGGAGAGCACTGAAGCTTTCTTT. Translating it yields CASRWQGESTEAFF.

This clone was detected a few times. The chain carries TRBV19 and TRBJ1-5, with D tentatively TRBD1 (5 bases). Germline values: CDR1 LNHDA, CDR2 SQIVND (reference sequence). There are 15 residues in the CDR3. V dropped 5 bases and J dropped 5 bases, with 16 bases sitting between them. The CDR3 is CASSQSGGDYQPQHF. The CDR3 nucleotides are TGTGCCAGTAGTCAATCCGGGGGGGACTATCAGCCCCAGCATTTT.